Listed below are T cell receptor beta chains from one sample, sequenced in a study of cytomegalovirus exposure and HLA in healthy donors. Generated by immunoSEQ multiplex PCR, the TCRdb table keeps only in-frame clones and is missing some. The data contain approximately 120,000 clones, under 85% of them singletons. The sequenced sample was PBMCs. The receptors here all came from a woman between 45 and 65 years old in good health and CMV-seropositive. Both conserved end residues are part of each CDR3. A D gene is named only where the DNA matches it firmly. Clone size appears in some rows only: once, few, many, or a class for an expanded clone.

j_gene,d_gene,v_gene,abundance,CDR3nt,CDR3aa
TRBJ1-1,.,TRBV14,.,TGTGCCAGCAGCCAAGACCGTCTGAGCTACACTGAAGCTTTCTTT,CASSQDRLSYTEAFF
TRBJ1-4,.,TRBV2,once,TGTGCCAGCATCAGGTCGATGGCGTCAACTAATGAAAAACTGTTTTTT,CASIRSMASTNEKLFF
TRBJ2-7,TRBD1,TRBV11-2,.,TGTGCCAGCAGCTTAGTAAGGGGGCCAACCTACGAGCAGTACTTC,CASSLVRGPTYEQYF
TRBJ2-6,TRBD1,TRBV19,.,TGTGCCAGTATGGACAGGGGGGTACGGTCTGGGGCCAACGTCCTGACTTTC,CASMDRGVRSGANVLTF
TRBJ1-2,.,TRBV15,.,TGTGCCACCAGCAGAGATAACAGTGGCCTCTATGGCTACACCTTC,CATSRDNSGLYGYTF
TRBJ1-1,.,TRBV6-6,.,TGTGCCAGCGGGCAGAACACTGAAGCTTTCTTT,CASGQNTEAFF
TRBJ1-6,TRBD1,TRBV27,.,TGTGCCAGCAGTGGGGACAGGGTGAACTCCTATAATTCACCCCTCCACTTT,CASSGDRVNSYNSPLHF
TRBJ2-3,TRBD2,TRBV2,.,TGTGCCAGCAGGGGAAGCGGGGGGGGCACTTATACGCAGTATTTT,CASRGSGGGTYTQYF
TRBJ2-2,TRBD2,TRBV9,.,TGTGCCAGCGGGAGGGACGGGGGGAACACCGGGGAGCTGTTTTTT,CASGRDGGNTGELFF
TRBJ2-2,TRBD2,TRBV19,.,TGTGCCAGTATCAAACTAGCGGGGGCCCCCACCGGGGAGCTGTTTTTT,CASIKLAGAPTGELFF
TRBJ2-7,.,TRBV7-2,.,TGTGCCAGCAGCTCCTCCCGACATACACCCCACGAGCAGTACTTC,CASSSSRHTPHEQYF
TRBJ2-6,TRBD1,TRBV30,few,TGTGCCTGGAGTAAGGACAGGGTCTCTGGGGCCAACGTCCTGACTTTC,CAWSKDRVSGANVLTF
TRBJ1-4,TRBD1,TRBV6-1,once,TGTGCCAGCAGTGAAGTACCACAGGGGTATAATGAAAAACTGTTTTTT,CASSEVPQGYNEKLFF
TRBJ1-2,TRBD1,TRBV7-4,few,TGTGCCAGCAGCTTAGTGGCGGGACAGTTTTATGGCTACACCTTC,CASSLVAGQFYGYTF
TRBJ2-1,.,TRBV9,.,TGTGCCAGCAGCGTAGGCAGAAGTGAGCAGTTCTTC,CASSVGRSEQFF
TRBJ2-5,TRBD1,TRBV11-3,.,TGTGCCAGCAGCTCAGGACAGGGAAAGGGGGAGACCCAGTACTTC,CASSSGQGKGETQYF
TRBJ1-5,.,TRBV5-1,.,TGCGCCAGCAGCTTGGCCCGGAGGCCCCAGCATTTT,CASSLARRPQHF
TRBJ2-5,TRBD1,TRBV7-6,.,TGTGCCAGCAGCGTCACAGGGGGCCGCGGGAAAGAGACCCAGTACTTC,CASSVTGGRGKETQYF
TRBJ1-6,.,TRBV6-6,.,TGTGCCAGCAGTTACGGTGCCAGGGAAACGCATTCACCCCTCCACTTT,CASSYGARETHSPLHF
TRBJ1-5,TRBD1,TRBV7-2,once,TGTGCCAGCAGCTCACAGGGGGCGGGACAGCCCCAGCATTTT,CASSSQGAGQPQHF
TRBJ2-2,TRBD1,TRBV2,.,TGTGCCAGCAGCGGACAGGGGGTGAACACCGGGGAGCTGTTTTTT,CASSGQGVNTGELFF
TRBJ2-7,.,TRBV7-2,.,TGTGCCAGCAGCCTCCGGACGGGAATCTCCTACGAGCAGTACTTC,CASSLRTGISYEQYF
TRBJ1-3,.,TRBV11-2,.,TGTGCCAGCAGCTTAAGACAGCCTGGAAACACCATATATTTT,CASSLRQPGNTIYF
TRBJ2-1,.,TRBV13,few,TGTGCCAGCAGCTTAGGCGGCGGGGGCCCCTACAATGAGCAGTTCTTC,CASSLGGGGPYNEQFF
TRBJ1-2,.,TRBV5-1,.,TGCGCCAGCAGCTTGAAGGGGGAGAATGGCTACACCTTC,CASSLKGENGYTF
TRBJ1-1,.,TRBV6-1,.,TGTGCCAGCAGTGAGTCAGGAGGGGACACTGAAGCTTTCTTT,CASSESGGDTEAFF
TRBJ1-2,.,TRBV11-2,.,TGTGCCAGCAGCTCATTCGGGAAGAAGAACTATGGCTACACCTTC,CASSSFGKKNYGYTF
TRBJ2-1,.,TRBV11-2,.,TGTGCCAGCAGCTTAAGGCCGTCGTTGGGCCCTTACAATGAGCAGTTCTTC,CASSLRPSLGPYNEQFF
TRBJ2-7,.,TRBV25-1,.,TGTGCCAGCAGTGAATATGGCGCCGGGAGCTACGAGCAGTACTTC,CASSEYGAGSYEQYF